One T cell receptor beta chain is described in this entry. Its target is unknown. The sample originates from a study of T cells in tumors after PD-1 blockade. V gave up 3 bases and J gave up 7 bases, with 20 bases separating them. There are 16 residues in the CDR3. Per the germline V gene, CDR1 is SGHRS and CDR2 is YFSETQ. Profiled with immunoSEQ multiplex PCR; TCRdb holds only in-frame clones, not every one. The table includes around 46,000 clones, approximately 79% detected once. Overall study findings and caveats: Peripheral recruitment is suggested, as some novel exhausted tumor clones were in pre-treatment blood.

The specimen comprised PBMCs, sampled before anti-PD-1 treatment. This receptor was taken from a human donor with basal cell carcinoma. The genes are TRBV5-1 and TRBJ2-1; possible D gene TRBD2, 7 bases. CDR3 nucleotides: TGCGCCAGCAGCTCCACGGTGGCGGGGGCCGGGAATGAGCAGTTCTTC. Amino acids: CASSSTVAGAGNEQFF.